Below, one TCR beta chain is given with its context. Each CDR3 protein gets one entry after TCRdb re-called the 5' RACE reads with MiXCR. The table records about 330,000 distinct CDR3 sequences, approximately 7% of them present only once. These data are taken from a study of T cells after yellow fever vaccination. Trimming cost V 8 bases and J 0 bases, with 11 bases left between them. The CDR3 is 14 residues long. Germline loops: CDR1 MNHNS, CDR2 SASEGT. The clonotype originates from a man younger than 35 who received the YFV17D yellow fever vaccine. The V and J genes are TRBV6-1 and TRBJ2-1; D is ambiguous. The material sequenced was PBMCs, taken more than 40 days after the first yellow fever vaccination. CDR3 sequence: CASRRGNSYNEQFF. CDR3 sequence (DNA): TGTGCCAGCCGACGAGGTAACTCCTACAATGAGCAGTTCTTC.